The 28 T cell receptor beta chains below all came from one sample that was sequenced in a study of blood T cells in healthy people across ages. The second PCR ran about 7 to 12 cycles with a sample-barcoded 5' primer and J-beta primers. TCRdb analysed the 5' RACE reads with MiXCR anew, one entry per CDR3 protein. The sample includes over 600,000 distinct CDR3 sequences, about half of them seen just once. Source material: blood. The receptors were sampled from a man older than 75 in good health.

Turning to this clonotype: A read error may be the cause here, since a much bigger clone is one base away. The DNA for the CDR3 is TGTGCCAGCAGTGCGGACGGGACAGGGGGAAAGGAGACTCACTACAATGAGCAGTACTTC. As protein: CASSADGTGGKETHYNEQYF. The chain carries TRBV28 and TRBJ2-1; TRBD1 matches 11 bases. Judging by the DNA end, TRBJ2-7 fits better; the J call may be wrong. The CDR3 sequence is 20 residues long. CDR1 and CDR2 from the germline V gene are MDHEN and SYDVKM.

The CDR3 sequence is CASTPGRSNQPQHF. The CDR3 nucleotides read TGTGCCAGCACCCCAGGGAGGAGCAATCAGCCCCAGCATTTT. J is TRBJ1-5 and V is TRBV28, with D perhaps matching TRBD1 (5 bases). This CDR3 is 14 amino acids long. V lost 7 bases, J lost 1 base, and 11 bases lay in between. CDR1 and CDR2 from the germline V gene are MDHEN and SYDVKM.

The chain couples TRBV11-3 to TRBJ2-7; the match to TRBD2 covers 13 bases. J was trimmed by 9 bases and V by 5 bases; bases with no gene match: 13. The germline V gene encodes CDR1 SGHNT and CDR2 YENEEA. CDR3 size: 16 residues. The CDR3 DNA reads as TGTGCCAGCAGCGGCAGAGAACTAGCGGGAGGGCCGGTGCAGTACTTC. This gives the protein CASSGRELAGGPVQYF.

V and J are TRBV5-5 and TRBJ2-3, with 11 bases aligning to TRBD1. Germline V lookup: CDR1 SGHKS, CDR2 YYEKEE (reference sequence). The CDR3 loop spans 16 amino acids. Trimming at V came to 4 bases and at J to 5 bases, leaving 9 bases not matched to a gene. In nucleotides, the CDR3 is TGTGCCAGCAGCCCGCGGACAGGGGGCTTTGGAGATACGCAGTATTTT. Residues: CASSPRTGGFGDTQYF. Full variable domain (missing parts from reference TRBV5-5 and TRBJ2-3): DAGVTQSPTHLIKTRGQQVTLRCSPISGHKSVSWYQQVLGQGPQFIFQYYEKEERGRGNFPDRFSARQFPNYSSELNVNALLLGDSALYLCASSPRTGGFGDTQYFGPGTRLTVL.

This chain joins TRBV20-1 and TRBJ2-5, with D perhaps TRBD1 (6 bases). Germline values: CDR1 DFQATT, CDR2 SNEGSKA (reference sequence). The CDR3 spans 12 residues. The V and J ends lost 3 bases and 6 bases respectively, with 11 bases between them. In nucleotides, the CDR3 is TGCAGTGCTAGTGGGCAGGGGAAGACCCAGTACTTC. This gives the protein CSASGQGKTQYF.

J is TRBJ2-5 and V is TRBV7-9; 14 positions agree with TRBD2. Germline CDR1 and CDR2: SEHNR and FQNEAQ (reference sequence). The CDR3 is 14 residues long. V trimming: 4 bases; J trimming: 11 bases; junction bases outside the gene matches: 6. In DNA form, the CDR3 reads TGTGCCAGCAGCTCGGGACTAGCGGGAGCCAAGCAGTACTTC. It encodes CASSSGLAGAKQYF.

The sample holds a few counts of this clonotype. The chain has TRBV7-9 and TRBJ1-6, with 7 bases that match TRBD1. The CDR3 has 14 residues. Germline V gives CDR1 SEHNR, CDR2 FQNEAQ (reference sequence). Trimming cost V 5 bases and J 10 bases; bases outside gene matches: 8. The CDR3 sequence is CASSEGAGVSPLHF. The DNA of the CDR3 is TGTGCCAGCAGCGAGGGGGCAGGGGTGTCACCCCTCCACTTT.

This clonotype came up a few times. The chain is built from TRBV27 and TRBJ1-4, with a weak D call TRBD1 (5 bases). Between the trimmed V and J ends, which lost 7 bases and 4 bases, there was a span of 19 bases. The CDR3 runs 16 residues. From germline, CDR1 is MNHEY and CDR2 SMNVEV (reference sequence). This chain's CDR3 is CASTFDSGRRNEKLFF. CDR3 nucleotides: TGTGCCAGCACTTTTGATTCGGGACGGCGTAATGAAAAACTGTTTTTT.

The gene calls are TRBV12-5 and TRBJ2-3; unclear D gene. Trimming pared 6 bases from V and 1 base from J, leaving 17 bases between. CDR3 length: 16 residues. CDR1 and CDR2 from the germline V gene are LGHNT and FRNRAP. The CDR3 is CASGPLRVGRTDTQYF. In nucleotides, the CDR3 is TGTGCTAGTGGCCCATTACGGGTCGGCCGCACAGATACGCAGTATTTT.

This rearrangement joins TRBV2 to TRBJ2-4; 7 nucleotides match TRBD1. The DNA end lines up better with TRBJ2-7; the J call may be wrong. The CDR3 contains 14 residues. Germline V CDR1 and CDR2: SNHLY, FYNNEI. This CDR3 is CASSAIRGNTEQYF. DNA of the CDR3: TGTGCCAGCAGTGCAATCAGGGGGAATACCGAGCAGTACTTC.

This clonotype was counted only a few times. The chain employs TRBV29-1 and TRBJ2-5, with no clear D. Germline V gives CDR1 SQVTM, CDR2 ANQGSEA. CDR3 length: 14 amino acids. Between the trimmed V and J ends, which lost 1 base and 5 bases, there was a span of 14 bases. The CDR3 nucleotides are TGCAGCGTTGAAGGGTTAGGCCTGGGGGAGACCCAGTACTTC. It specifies CSVEGLGLGETQYF.

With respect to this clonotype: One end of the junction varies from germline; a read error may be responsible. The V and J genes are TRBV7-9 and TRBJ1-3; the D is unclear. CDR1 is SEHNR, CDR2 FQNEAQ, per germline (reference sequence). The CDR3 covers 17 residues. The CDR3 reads CASSAYVVKSSGSTIYF. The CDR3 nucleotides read TGTGCCAGCAGCGCTTATGTCGTGAAATCTTCTGGAAGCACCATATATTTT.

The CDR3 is CASSLGTERNYEQYF. CDR3 nucleotides: TGTGCCAGTAGCCTAGGGACAGAGCGAAACTACGAGCAGTACTTC. The rearrangement joins TRBV19 to TRBJ2-7; 7 nucleotides match TRBD1. The J segment lost 3 bases and the V segment lost 6 bases, leaving 11 bases of the junction unmatched. Per germline, CDR1 LNHDA and CDR2 SQIVND (reference sequence). This CDR3 contains 15 residues.

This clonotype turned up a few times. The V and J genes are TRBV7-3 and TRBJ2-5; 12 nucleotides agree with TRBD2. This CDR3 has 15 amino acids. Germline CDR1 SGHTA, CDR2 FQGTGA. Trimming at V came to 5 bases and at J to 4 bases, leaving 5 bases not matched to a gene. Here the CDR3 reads CASSNGLAGIETQYF. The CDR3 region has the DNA TGTGCCAGCAGCAACGGACTAGCGGGAATAGAGACCCAGTACTTC.

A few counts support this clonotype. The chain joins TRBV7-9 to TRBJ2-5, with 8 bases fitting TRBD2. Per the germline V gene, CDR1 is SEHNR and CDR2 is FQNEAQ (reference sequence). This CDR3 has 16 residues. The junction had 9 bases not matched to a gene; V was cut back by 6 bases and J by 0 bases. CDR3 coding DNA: TGTGCCAGCAGTTCCGGGACTAGTGTTTACCAAGAGACCCAGTACTTC. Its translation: CASSSGTSVYQETQYF. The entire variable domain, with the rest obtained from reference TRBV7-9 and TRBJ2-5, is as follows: DTGVSQNPRHKITKRGQNVTFRCDPISEHNRLYWYRQTLGQGPEFLTYFQNEAQLEKSRLLSDRFSAERPKGSFSTLEIQRTEQGDSAMYLCASSSGTSVYQETQYFGPGTRLLVL.

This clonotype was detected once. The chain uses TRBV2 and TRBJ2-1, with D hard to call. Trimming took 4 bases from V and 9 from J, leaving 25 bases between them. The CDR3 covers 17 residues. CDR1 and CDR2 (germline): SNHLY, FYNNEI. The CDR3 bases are TGTGCCAGCAGTGTGGATTTGGGGAAGGGCACGACTTTTGAGCAGTTCTTC. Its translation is CASSVDLGKGTTFEQFF.

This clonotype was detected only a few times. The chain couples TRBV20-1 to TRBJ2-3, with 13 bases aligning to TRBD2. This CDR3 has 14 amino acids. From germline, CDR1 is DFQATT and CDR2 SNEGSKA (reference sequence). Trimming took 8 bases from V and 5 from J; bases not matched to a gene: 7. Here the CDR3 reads CSTGLAGVLDTQYF. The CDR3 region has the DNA TGCAGTACAGGACTAGCGGGAGTATTAGATACGCAGTATTTT.

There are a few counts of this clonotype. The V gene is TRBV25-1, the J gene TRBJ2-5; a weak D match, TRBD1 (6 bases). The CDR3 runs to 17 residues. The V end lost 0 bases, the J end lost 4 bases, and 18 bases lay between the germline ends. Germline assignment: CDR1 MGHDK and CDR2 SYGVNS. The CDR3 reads CASSEYTRTGYGETQYF. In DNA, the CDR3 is TGTGCCAGCAGTGAATATACCCGAACAGGGTATGGAGAGACCCAGTACTTC.

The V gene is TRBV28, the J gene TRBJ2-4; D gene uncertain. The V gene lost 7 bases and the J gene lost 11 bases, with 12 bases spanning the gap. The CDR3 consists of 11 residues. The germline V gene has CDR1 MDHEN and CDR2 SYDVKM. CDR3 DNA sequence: TGTGCCAGCACCTATTCCGGGTTTCAGTACTTC. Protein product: CASTYSGFQYF.

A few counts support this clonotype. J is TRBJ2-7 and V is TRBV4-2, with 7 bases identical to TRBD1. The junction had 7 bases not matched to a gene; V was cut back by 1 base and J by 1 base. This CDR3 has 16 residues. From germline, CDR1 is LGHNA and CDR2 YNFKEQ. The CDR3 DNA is TGTGCCAGCAGCCAAGGTCCTCAGGGGGTTTCCTACGAGCAGTACTTC. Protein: CASSQGPQGVSYEQYF.

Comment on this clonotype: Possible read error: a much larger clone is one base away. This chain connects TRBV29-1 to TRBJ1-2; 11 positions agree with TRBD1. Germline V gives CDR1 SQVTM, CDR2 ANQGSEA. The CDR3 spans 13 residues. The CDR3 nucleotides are TGCAGCGGGACAGGGGGCGCGAACTGTGGCTACACCTTC. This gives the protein CSGTGGANCGYTF.

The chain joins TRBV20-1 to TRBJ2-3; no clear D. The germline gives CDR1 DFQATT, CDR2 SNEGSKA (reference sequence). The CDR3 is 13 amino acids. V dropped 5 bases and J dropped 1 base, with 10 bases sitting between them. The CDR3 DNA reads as TGCAGTGCTGGCGATGGACGCACAGATACGCAGTATTTT. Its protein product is CSAGDGRTDTQYF.

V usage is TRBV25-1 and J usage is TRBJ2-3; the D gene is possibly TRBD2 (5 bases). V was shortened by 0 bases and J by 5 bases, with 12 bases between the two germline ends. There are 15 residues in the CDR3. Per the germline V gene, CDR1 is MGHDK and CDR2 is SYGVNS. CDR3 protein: CASSEYKGLQDTQYF. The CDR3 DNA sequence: TGTGCCAGCAGTGAATACAAAGGACTCCAAGATACGCAGTATTTT.

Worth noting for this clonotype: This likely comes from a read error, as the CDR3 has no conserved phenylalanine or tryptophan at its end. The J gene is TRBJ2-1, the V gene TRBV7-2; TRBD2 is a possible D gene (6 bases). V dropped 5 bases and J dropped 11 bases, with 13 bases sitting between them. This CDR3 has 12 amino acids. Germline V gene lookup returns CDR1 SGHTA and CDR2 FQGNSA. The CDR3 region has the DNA TGTGCCAGCAGCCCTGGAGGGCGACAGCAGTTCTTA. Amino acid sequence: CASSPGGRQQFL.

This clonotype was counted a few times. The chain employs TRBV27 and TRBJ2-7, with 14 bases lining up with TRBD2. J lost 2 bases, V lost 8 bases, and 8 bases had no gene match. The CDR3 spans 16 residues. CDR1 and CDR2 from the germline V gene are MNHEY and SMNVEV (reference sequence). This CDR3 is CASLGTSGSATYEQYF. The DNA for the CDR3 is TGTGCCAGCCTTGGGACTAGCGGGAGCGCGACCTACGAGCAGTACTTC.

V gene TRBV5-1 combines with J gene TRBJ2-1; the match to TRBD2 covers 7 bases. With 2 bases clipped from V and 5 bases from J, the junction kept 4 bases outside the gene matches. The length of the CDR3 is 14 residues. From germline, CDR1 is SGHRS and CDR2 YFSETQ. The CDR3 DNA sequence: TGCGCCAGCAGCTTTACTAGCGCCCACAATGAGCAGTTCTTC. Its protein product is CASSFTSAHNEQFF.

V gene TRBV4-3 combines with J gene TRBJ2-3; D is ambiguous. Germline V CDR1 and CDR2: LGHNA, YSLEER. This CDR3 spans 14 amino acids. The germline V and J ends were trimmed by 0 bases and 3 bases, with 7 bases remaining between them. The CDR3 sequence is CASSQDQATDTQYF. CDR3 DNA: TGCGCCAGCAGCCAAGATCAAGCGACAGATACGCAGTATTTT.

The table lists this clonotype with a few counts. The CDR3 loop reads CASRNAGGPNEQFF. The CDR3 bases are TGTGCCAGCAGAAACGCGGGAGGGCCTAATGAGCAGTTCTTC. This chain connects TRBV7-2 to TRBJ2-1; 9 bases map to TRBD2. In germline, CDR1 is SGHTA, CDR2 FQGNSA. CDR3 length: 14 amino acids. V lost 6 bases, J lost 7 bases, and 7 bases stayed unmatched.